This T cell receptor beta chain was found in a study of CD8+ T cells in alopecia areata. Study summary: The graft donors were roughly 6-13-month-old C3H/HeJ mice with spontaneous alopecia, and their skin went to approximately 7-11-week-old female C3H/HeJ mice. Study-level results: Across lesional scalp, and particularly alopecia totalis/universalis, clonality surpassed that of normal scalp. Relative to mice, TCR sharing across patients was less clear, a difference possibly HLA-related. Normal skin contains resident alphabeta T cells, and these are also sequenced in scalp samples.

V gave up 1 base and J gave up 0 bases; unmatched junction bases: 0. This CDR3 region has 15 residues. In germline, CDR1 is FNHDT, CDR2 SITEND (reference sequence). On this clone itself: Its antigen remains unknown. The genes are named according to mouse. The missing CDR3 end, 4 residues past where the read stops, is filled in from the germline J gene. Other DNA sequences in this sample translate to the same CDR3.

A sort of pooled cutaneous lymph node cells used CD4, CD8alpha, NKG2D, NKG2ACE and other stains. cDNA reverse transcribed from extracted RNA served as the sequencing template. Sequenced by immunoSEQ multiplex PCR; TCRdb stores in-frame clones only, minus some. The table lists under 350,000 clones, with no singletons. V and J are TRBV19 and TRBJ2-7; 11 nucleotides align to TRBD2. The sequenced sample was CD4+ T cells sorted from a lymph node. The TCR sequence derives from a C3H/HeJ mouse with alopecia areata. This line is of MHC haplotype H2-k. The covered CDR3 bases are TGTGCCAGCAGTATAACTGGGGGGGCCTCCTAT. Protein sequence: CASSITGGASY. In full, the CDR3 is CASSITGGASYEQYF.